Listed here are 24 T cell receptor beta chains from one sample, sequenced in a study of T cells in Graves' hyperthyroidism and ophthalmopathy. It was RNA transcripts that yielded the amplified TCR beta CDR3 regions. TCR CDR3 regions were first amplified by RT-PCR with HTBI primers. TCRdb itself ran the multiplex PCR reads through MiXCR, one entry per CDR3 protein. The sample contains 340,000 or so distinct CDR3 sequences, roughly 15% of which appear only once. Material: blood. Receptors originate from a man aged 30 to 39 with Graves' hyperthyroidism.

This clonotype was seen more than once but under ten times. The V call is TRBV5-5, the J call TRBJ2-7, with D perhaps being TRBD1 or TRBD2 (5 bases each). V lost 4 bases, J lost 2 bases, and 16 bases lay in between. The CDR3 has 15 residues. Germline CDR1 SGHKS, CDR2 YYEKEE (reference sequence). CDR3 sequence (DNA): TGTGCCAGCAGCGAAGGGGACCCAACGACCTACGAGCAGTACTTC. This codes for CASSEGDPTTYEQYF.

This clonotype was seen ten or more times. The chain joins TRBV11-2 to TRBJ2-7; the match to TRBD2 covers 9 bases. The CDR3 has 15 residues. Germline-derived CDR1 and CDR2 are SGHAT and FQNNGV. The junction had 6 bases not matched to a gene; V was cut back by 5 bases and J by 1 base. The CDR3 loop reads CASSVPSGASYEQYF. The DNA of the CDR3 is TGTGCCAGCAGCGTGCCTAGCGGGGCATCCTACGAGCAGTACTTC. The full variable domain, completed using reference TRBV11-2 and TRBJ2-7, is EAGVAQSPRYKIIEKRQSVAFWCNPISGHATLYWYQQILGQGPKLLIQFQNNGVVDDSQLPKDRFSAERLKGVDSTLKIQPAKLEDSAVYLCASSVPSGASYEQYFGPGTRLTVT.

The V call is TRBV5-1, the J call TRBJ2-7; 12 nucleotides match TRBD2. Germline V gives CDR1 SGHRS, CDR2 YFSETQ. The trim removed 4 bases at V and 5 bases at J, leaving 7 bases unmatched. This CDR3 region has 15 residues. CDR3 protein: CASSHRTSGNDEQYF. The CDR3 coding sequence is TGCGCCAGCAGCCACCGGACTAGCGGGAACGACGAGCAGTACTTC.

In this sample, this clonotype turned up a few times. This sequence joins TRBV6-2 or TRBV6-3 and TRBJ2-1, with D unclear. From germline, CDR1 is MNHEY and CDR2 SVGEGT. There are 12 residues in the CDR3. Trimming removed 2 bases at V and 10 bases at J, with 9 bases between. Written as DNA, the CDR3 is TGTGCCAGCAGTTACCCCGGGCCCGAGCAGTTCTTC. As protein: CASSYPGPEQFF.

This clonotype was counted a few times. The V and J genes are TRBV20-1 and TRBJ1-3; 7 nucleotides line up with TRBD1. The CDR3 spans 13 residues. Germline assignment: CDR1 DFQATT and CDR2 SNEGSKA (reference sequence). The V and J ends lost 5 bases and 0 bases, in that order; junction bases with no gene match: 1. The CDR3 nucleotides are TGCAGTGCTGACAGGGACTCTGGAAACACCATATATTTT. Its protein product is CSADRDSGNTIYF.

This clonotype was seen at least ten times. The V and J genes are TRBV29-1 and TRBJ2-1; D perhaps matches TRBD2 (6 bases). V lost 6 bases and J lost 5, with 20 bases in between. The CDR3 has 15 amino acids. Germline-derived CDR1 and CDR2 are SQVTM and ANQGSEA. In DNA form, the CDR3 reads TGCAGCGTCCACGACTACGGGGGATTACACAATGAGCAGTTCTTC. It translates to CSVHDYGGLHNEQFF.

The V and J genes are TRBV4-2 and TRBJ2-5, with 14 bases aligning to TRBD2. CDR3 length: 20 residues. V shed 1 base and J 5 bases; nucleotides not matched to a gene: 15. Germline CDR1 LGHNA, CDR2 YNFKEQ. This CDR3 reads CASSQVAAGLAGAFRETQYF. In DNA, the CDR3 is TGTGCCAGCAGCCAAGTGGCGGCGGGACTAGCGGGAGCCTTCCGGGAGACCCAGTACTTC.

There are a few counts of this clonotype. The rearrangement uses TRBV6-1 and TRBJ1-6; D is possibly TRBD1 (5 bases). There are 15 residues in the CDR3. Germline loops: CDR1 MNHNS, CDR2 SASEGT. V lost 4 bases and J lost 7, with 14 bases in between. CDR3 sequence: CASSVRTPLNSPLHF. The CDR3 DNA is TGTGCCAGCAGTGTTAGGACACCCTTGAATTCACCCCTCCACTTT.

This clonotype was seen a few times. This rearrangement joins TRBV4-2 to TRBJ2-5, with 7 bases that match TRBD2. J gave up 4 bases and V 7 bases, and 18 bases lay outside the gene matches. The CDR3 contains 17 residues. CDR1 LGHNA and CDR2 YNFKEQ come from the germline V gene. CDR3 region: CASTTQGAGKDGETQYF. DNA of the CDR3: TGTGCCAGCACCACCCAGGGAGCGGGAAAAGACGGAGAGACCCAGTACTTC.

The chain is built from TRBV5-8 and TRBJ2-7; 7 bases map to TRBD2. The V and J ends lost 1 base and 0 bases, in that order; junction bases with no gene match: 1. The CDR3 loop spans 14 amino acids. Looked up from germline, CDR1 is SGHTS and CDR2 is YDEGEE. The chain's CDR3 is CASSLTSDSYEQYF. The CDR3 nucleotides are TGTGCCAGCAGCTTGACTAGCGACTCCTACGAGCAGTACTTC.

This clonotype was observed many times. V usage is TRBV20-1 and J usage is TRBJ2-3; tentative D call: TRBD2 (7 bases). Looked up from germline, CDR1 is DFQATT and CDR2 is SNEGSKA (reference sequence). The CDR3 has 15 amino acids. The V gene lost 5 bases and the J gene lost 9 bases, with 24 bases spanning the gap. The CDR3 coding sequence is TGCAGTGCTCCCCCGGGTGGGGGGGCACGGGAGACGCAGTATTTT. As protein: CSAPPGGGARETQYF.

This clonotype was seen at least ten times. The CDR3 DNA reads TGTGCCAGCACCCGGGACAGGGGAGGGAACATTCAGTACTTC. It is translated as CASTRDRGGNIQYF. V is TRBV18 and J is TRBJ2-4; 10 bases agree with TRBD1. V lost 8 bases to trimming and J lost 7 bases; unmatched junction nucleotides: 8. There are 14 residues in the CDR3. Germline lookup yields CDR1 KGHSH and CDR2 LQKENI.

This clonotype was seen many times. The V call is TRBV24-1, the J call TRBJ2-5; TRBD2 might be the D (5 bases). The CDR3 is made up of 13 amino acids. The germline gives CDR1 KGHDR, CDR2 SFDVKD. Trimming pared 1 base from V and 5 bases from J, leaving 7 bases between. The CDR3 sequence is CATSDFRGETQYF. The CDR3 DNA sequence: TGTGCCACCAGTGATTTTCGAGGGGAGACCCAGTACTTC.

V gene TRBV11-3 combines with J gene TRBJ2-1, with 14 bases that match TRBD2. The germline V gene encodes CDR1 SGHNT and CDR2 YENEEA. V shed 1 base, J shed 9 bases, and the junction held 5 bases outside the gene matches. The length of the CDR3 is 16 residues. The CDR3: CASSLARLAGGSEQFF. CDR3 bases: TGTGCCAGCAGCTTAGCTAGACTAGCGGGAGGGAGTGAGCAGTTCTTC.

The chain carries TRBV20-1 and TRBJ2-5, with 10 bases fitting TRBD2. V was pared by 6 bases and J by 3 bases, with 16 bases of the junction left unmatched. The CDR3 has 17 residues. Germline V gene lookup returns CDR1 DFQATT and CDR2 SNEGSKA (reference sequence). The CDR3 DNA is TGCAGTGCCAAACGAGCGGGTACTAGCGGGGCTGAAGAGACCCAGTACTTC. Translated: CSAKRAGTSGAEETQYF.

V gene TRBV5-1 combines with J gene TRBJ2-5, with D maybe TRBD1 (5 bases). Germline-derived CDR1 and CDR2 are SGHRS and YFSETQ. V was trimmed by 3 bases and J by 3 bases, leaving 15 bases between them. CDR3 length: 15 amino acids. The CDR3 here is CASSSESGSEETQYF. DNA of the CDR3: TGCGCCAGCAGCTCAGAATCAGGGTCGGAAGAGACCCAGTACTTC.

The chain has TRBV4-1 and TRBJ1-2; the D is unclear. Trimming pared 8 bases from V and 6 bases from J, leaving 16 bases between. CDR1 is MGHRA and CDR2 is YSYEKL in the germline V gene. The CDR3 covers 13 residues. The CDR3 is CASAYPEGHGYTF. The CDR3, as DNA: TGCGCCAGCGCTTATCCCGAGGGCCATGGCTACACCTTC.

This clonotype was seen more than once but under ten times. The rearrangement uses TRBV19 and TRBJ2-3; D remains unclear. Germline V gene sequence: CDR1 LNHDA, CDR2 SQIVND (reference sequence). The CDR3 sequence is 15 residues long. The ends were cut back, 9 bases at V and 3 bases at J, with 19 bases in the middle. The CDR3 is CASAWVGSITDTQYF. The CDR3 DNA is TGTGCCAGCGCCTGGGTTGGTTCCATAACAGATACGCAGTATTTT.

In this sample, this clonotype turned up a few times. J is TRBJ2-1 and V is TRBV20-1, with 12 positions matching TRBD2. The CDR3 consists of 17 residues. Germline CDR1 reads DFQATT; CDR2 reads SNEGSKA (reference sequence). The ends lost 1 base at V and 5 bases at J; junction bases unmatched: 9. The CDR3: CSARGGASGRADNEQFF. The CDR3, as DNA: TGCAGTGCTAGAGGAGGGGCTAGCGGGAGGGCCGACAATGAGCAGTTCTTC.

This chain connects TRBV4-1 to TRBJ1-5; tentatively, D is TRBD1 (6 bases). CDR1 MGHRA and CDR2 YSYEKL come from the germline V gene. V lost 0 bases, J lost 6 bases, and 9 bases lay in between. The CDR3 contains 14 residues. The CDR3 DNA follows: TGCGCCAGCAGCCAAGAGGGGGCGCGTCAGCCCCAGCATTTT. It encodes CASSQEGARQPQHF.

This clonotype was seen repeatedly, ten times or more. The V and J genes are TRBV6-1 and TRBJ1-1, with a tentative D call TRBD1 (5 bases). The CDR3 is 12 residues long. CDR1 and CDR2 (germline): MNHNS, SASEGT. Trimming removed 8 bases at V and 5 bases at J, with 12 bases between. Written as DNA, the CDR3 is TGTGCCAGCGCTTGGGGGAGGACTGAAGCTTTCTTT. Translated: CASAWGRTEAFF.

This clonotype was recorded many times. This rearrangement joins TRBV5-1 to TRBJ2-7; 7 nucleotides agree with TRBD1. Germline V gene data show CDR1 as SGHRS and CDR2 as YFSETQ. Trimming removed 1 base from V and 2 bases from J; junction bases left unmatched: 6. This CDR3 comprises 15 residues. The CDR3 protein is CASSLKGQSAYEQYF. The CDR3 nucleotides read TGCGCCAGCAGCTTGAAGGGACAGTCGGCCTACGAGCAGTACTTC.

The genes are TRBV2 and TRBJ1-1, with D uncertain. Per germline, CDR1 SNHLY and CDR2 FYNNEI. The V end lost 3 bases, the J end lost 0 bases, and 8 bases lay between the germline ends. The CDR3 spans 14 residues. CDR3 sequence reads: CASSEYLVNTEAFF. CDR3 sequence (DNA): TGTGCCAGCAGTGAGTATCTGGTGAACACTGAAGCTTTCTTT.

CDR3 in amino acids: CASRDGSTNEKLFF. For the CDR3, the DNA is TGTGCCAGTAGAGATGGATCAACTAATGAAAAACTGTTTTTT. V and J are TRBV19 and TRBJ1-4, with unresolved D. The V and J ends lost 6 bases and 0 bases respectively, with 8 bases between them. The germline gives CDR1 LNHDA, CDR2 SQIVND (reference sequence). The CDR3 extends over 14 amino acids.